This TCR beta chain was found in a study of identical twins (dated by TCRdb to about 2016). Context from the whole study: TCR alpha and beta repertoires from monozygotic twins, unrelated adults of various ages and cord blood were deep-sequenced to test whether fetal clonotypes persist. To rule out contamination, replicate twin experiments were performed at different times with different library preparation protocols.

The full study reports these points: In monozygotic twins, out-of-frame TCR alpha sharing was systematically underestimated by recombination models, although the models agreed with sharing between unrelated individuals. Out-of-frame TCR alpha sequences shared between twins showed an excess of low generation-probability sequences compared with coincidental sharing between unrelated individuals. Because the same donors could not be followed over many years, conclusions were based on cross-sectional statistical analysis. Excess twin sharing in beta out-of-frame sequences was weaker because fewer shared sequences lowered the signal-to-noise ratio. Invariant T cells such as MAIT and iNKT could partly confound zero-insertion analyses, although diverse VJ usage argued against such confounding for most clonotypes. Fewer insertions were carried by abundant cord blood beta clonotypes, a similar but weaker trend appeared in young adult naive repertoires, and no such trend appeared in memory repertoires.

Receptors were amplified or captured by 5' RACE. The instrument was an Illumina HiSeq 2000. A universal primer binding site was added through template switching, and the final cDNA carried a unique molecular identifier so that TCR cDNA molecules could be counted accurately. Specific primers in the conserved constant-segment region were used to synthesize first-strand cDNA for TCR alpha and beta chains. To control for contamination, every cDNA library carried two barcodes: a SMART-Mk sample barcode plus Illumina barcodes. TruSeq adapter sequences along with Illumina sample barcodes were introduced in two successive PCR steps. Sequencing of the TCR alpha and beta cDNA libraries was done on the Illumina HiSeq platform using custom primers. In the paper's pipeline: Raw reads were processed with MiGEC to extract unique molecular identifiers, and MiXCR was used to determine CDR3 positions. Recombination models were inferred per individual with the repgenHMM and IGoR tools using an EM algorithm. Shared clonotype analysis was performed with the tcR package in R, normalizing sharing by the product of cloneset sizes. To study raw recombination without the effects of thymic and clonal selection, out-of-frame nonproductive sequences were analyzed. TCRdb passed the public sequencing reads through fastp at Q25 and MiXCR, retaining productive beta sequences. Rows are combined by CDR3 protein, so each entry shows the most common genes and DNA. The V and J calls were determined by TCRdb, not by the authors. Within this sample are approximately 590,000 distinct CDR3 sequences, with 9.5% to 10% of them counted one time only. More than 2.5% of the sample belongs to the ten largest clones.

This clonotype was found a few times. Which antigen it targets is not known. No per-base quality is available; no much larger clone lies one base away. The CDR3 contains 15 residues, cysteine and phenylalanine counted. Only CDR3 DNA remains: 45 bases, in frame from the first base. From a lookup of the germline V gene, CDR1 and CDR2 are SGDLS and YYNGEE. V lost 4 bases and J lost 0 bases; the stretch between them is 14 bases long. Every donor in the study was a healthy Caucasian. The twin cohort consisted of three pairs of female monozygotic twins, all aged roughly 18 to 29 years. The RNA used for TCR libraries was isolated from peripheral blood mononuclear cells. These records were also assigned to another study, of yellow fever vaccine responses in identical twins. The second study's paper adds: According to the authors, in identical twins the way T cells responded to vaccination appeared partly convergent and partly personalized. In the study, vaccine-responding T cell clones were precisely tracked in identical twins.

The origin of this receptor is a woman between 18 and 29 years old in good health. The chain employs TRBV9 and TRBJ2-7; the D gene is possibly TRBD2, with 7 bases matching. Sequencing input: PBMCs. The bases are TGTGCCAGCAGCCCATGGGGGGGGCCCTCCTACGAGCAGTACTTC. Protein translation: CASSPWGGPSYEQYF.